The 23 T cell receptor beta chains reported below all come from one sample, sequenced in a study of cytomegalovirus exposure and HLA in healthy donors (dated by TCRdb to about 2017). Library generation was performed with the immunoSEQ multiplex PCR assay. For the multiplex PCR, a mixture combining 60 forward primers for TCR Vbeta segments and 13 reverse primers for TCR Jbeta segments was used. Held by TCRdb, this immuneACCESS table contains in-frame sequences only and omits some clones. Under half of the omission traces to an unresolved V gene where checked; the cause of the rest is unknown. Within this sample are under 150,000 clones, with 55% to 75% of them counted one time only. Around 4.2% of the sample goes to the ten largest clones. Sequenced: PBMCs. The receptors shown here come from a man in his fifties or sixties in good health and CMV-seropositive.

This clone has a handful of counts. The CDR3 is CASGLAPFGGRRRTDTQYF. As DNA, the CDR3 is TGTGCTAGTGGTTTGGCGCCGTTCGGAGGGCGAAGGAGGACAGATACGCAGTATTTT. V and J are TRBV12-5 and TRBJ2-3; D may be TRBD2 (6 bases). The CDR3 has 19 residues. The germline V gene has CDR1 LGHNT and CDR2 FRNRAP. V dropped 1 base and J dropped 3 bases, with 23 bases sitting between them.

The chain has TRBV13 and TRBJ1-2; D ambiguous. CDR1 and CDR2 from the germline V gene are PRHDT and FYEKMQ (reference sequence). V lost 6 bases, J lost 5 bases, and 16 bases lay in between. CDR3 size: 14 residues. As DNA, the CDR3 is TGTGCCAGCAGACCCGACGGGAGCCTTTATGGCTACACCTTC. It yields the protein CASRPDGSLYGYTF.

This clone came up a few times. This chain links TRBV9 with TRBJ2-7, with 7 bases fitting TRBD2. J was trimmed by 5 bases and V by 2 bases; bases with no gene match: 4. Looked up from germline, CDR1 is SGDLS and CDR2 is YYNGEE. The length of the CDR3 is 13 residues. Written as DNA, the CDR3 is TGTGCCAGCAGCGTGGCGGGAGTAGACGAGCAGTACTTC. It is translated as CASSVAGVDEQYF.

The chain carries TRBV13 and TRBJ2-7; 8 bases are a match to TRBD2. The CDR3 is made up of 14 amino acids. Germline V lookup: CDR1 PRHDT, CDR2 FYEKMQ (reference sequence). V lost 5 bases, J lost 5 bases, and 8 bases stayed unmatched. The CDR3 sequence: CASSPFGGGNEQYF. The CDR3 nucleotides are TGTGCCAGCAGCCCCTTCGGGGGGGGTAACGAGCAGTACTTC.

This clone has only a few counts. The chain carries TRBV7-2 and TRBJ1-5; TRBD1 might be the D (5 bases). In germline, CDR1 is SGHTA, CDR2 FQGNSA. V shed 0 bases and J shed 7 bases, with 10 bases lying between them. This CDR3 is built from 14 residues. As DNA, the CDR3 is TGTGCCAGCAGCTTAGCGGCGGGGGGACAGCCCCAGCATTTT. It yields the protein CASSLAAGGQPQHF.

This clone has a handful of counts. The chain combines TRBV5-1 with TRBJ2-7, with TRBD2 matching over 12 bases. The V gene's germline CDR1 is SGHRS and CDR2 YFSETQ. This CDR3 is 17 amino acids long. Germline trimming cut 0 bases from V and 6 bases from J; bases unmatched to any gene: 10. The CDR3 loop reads CASSLAPGLAGGFEQYF. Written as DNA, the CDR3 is TGCGCCAGCAGCTTGGCCCCTGGGCTAGCGGGAGGGTTCGAGCAGTACTTC.

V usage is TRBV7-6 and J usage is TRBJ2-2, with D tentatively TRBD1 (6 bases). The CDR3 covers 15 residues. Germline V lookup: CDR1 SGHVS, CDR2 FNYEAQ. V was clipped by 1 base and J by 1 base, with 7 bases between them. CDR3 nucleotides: TGTGCCAGCAGCTTAGAGACAGGGAACACCGGGGAGCTGTTTTTT. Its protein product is CASSLETGNTGELFF. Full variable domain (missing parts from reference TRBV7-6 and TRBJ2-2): GAGVSQSPRYKVTKRGQDVALRCDPISGHVSLYWYRQALGQGPEFLTYFNYEAQQDKSGLPNDRFSAERPEGSISTLTIQRTEQRDSAMYRCASSLETGNTGELFFGEGSRLTVL.

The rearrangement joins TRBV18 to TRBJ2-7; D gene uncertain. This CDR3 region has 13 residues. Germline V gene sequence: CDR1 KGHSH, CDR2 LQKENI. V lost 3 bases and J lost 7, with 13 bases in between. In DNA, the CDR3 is TGTGCCAGCTCACCCTCCCCCGTGGAGGAGCAGTACTTC. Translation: CASSPSPVEEQYF.

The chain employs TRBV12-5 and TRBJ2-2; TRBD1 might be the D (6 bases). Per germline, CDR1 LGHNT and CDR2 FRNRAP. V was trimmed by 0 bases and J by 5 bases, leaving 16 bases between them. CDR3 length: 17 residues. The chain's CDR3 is CASGLVQGRGETGELFF. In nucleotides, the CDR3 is TGTGCTAGTGGTTTGGTACAAGGCAGGGGAGAAACCGGGGAGCTGTTTTTT.

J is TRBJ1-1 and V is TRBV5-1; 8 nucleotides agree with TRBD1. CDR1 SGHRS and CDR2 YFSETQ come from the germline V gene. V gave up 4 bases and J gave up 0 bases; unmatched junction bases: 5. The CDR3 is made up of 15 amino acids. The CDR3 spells CASSPRGPMNTEAFF. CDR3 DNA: TGCGCCAGCAGCCCCAGGGGGCCAATGAACACTGAAGCTTTCTTT.

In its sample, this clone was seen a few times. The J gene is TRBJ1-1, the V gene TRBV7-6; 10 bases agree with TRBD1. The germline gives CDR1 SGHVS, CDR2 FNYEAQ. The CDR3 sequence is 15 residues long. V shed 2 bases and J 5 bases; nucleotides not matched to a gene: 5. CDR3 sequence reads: CASSLLTGGRTEAFF. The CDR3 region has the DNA TGTGCCAGCAGCTTATTGACAGGGGGCCGGACTGAAGCTTTCTTT.

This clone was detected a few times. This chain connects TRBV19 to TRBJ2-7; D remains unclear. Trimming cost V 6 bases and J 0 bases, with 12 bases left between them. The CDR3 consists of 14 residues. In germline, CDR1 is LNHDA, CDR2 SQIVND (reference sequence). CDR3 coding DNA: TGTGCCAGTAGAGTTGAGGCAAGCTCCTACGAGCAGTACTTC. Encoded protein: CASRVEASSYEQYF.

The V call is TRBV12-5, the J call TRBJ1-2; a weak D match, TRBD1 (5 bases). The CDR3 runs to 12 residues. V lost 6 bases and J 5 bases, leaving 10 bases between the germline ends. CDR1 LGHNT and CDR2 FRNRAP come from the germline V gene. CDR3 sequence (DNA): TGTGCTAGTGGGCATGACAGATATGGCTACACCTTC. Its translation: CASGHDRYGYTF.

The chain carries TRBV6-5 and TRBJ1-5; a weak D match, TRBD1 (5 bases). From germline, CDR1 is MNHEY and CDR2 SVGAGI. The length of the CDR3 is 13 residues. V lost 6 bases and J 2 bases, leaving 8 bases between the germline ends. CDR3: CASRDSRNQPQHF. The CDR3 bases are TGTGCCAGCAGAGACAGTCGCAATCAGCCCCAGCATTTT.

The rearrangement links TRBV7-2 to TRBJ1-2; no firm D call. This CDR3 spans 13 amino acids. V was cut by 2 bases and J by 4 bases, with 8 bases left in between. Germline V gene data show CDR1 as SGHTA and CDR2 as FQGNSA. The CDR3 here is CASSLSGPYGYTF. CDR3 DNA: TGTGCCAGCAGCTTATCAGGCCCCTATGGCTACACCTTC.

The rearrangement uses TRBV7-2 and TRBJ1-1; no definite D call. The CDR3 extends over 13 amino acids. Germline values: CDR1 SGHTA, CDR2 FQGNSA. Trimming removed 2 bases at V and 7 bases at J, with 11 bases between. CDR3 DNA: TGTGCCAGCAGCTTACAGCGGACGGTTGAAGCTTTCTTT. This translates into CASSLQRTVEAFF.

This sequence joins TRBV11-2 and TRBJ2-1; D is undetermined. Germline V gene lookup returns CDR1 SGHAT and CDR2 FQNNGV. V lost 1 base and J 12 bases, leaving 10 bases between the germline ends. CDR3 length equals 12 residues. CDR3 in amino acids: CASSLVVAVQFF. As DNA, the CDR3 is TGTGCCAGCAGCTTAGTAGTTGCTGTGCAGTTCTTC.

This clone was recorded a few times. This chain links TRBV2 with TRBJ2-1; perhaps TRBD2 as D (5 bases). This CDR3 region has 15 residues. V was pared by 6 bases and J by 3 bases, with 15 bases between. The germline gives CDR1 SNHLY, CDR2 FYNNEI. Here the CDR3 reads CASRWRTVIYNEQFF. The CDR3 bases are TGTGCCAGCAGGTGGAGGACCGTGATCTACAATGAGCAGTTCTTC.

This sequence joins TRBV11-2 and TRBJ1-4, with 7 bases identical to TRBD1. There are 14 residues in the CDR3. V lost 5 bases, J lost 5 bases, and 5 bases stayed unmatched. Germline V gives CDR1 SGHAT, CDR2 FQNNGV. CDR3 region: CASSRGQLNEKLFF. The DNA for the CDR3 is TGTGCCAGCAGCCGGGGACAGTTAAATGAAAAACTGTTTTTT.

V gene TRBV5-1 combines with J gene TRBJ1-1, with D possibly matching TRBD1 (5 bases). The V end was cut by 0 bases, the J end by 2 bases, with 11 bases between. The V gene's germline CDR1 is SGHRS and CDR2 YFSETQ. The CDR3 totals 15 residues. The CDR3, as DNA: TGCGCCAGCAGCTTGGCCGGGACTGATAACACTGAAGCTTTCTTT. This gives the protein CASSLAGTDNTEAFF. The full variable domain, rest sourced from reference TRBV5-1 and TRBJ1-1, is KAGVTQTPRYLIKTRGQQVTLSCSPISGHRSVSWYQQTPGQGLQFLFEYFSETQRNKGNFPGRFSGRQFSNSRSEMNVSTLELGDSALYLCASSLAGTDNTEAFFGQGTRLTVV.

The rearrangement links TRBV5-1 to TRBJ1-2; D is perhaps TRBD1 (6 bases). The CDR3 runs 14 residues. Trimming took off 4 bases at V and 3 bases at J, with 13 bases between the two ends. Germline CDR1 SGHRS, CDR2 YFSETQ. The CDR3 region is CASSPTTGYYGYTF. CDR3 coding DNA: TGCGCCAGCAGCCCGACCACAGGGTACTATGGCTACACCTTC.

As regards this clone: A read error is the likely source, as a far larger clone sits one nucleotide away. The CDR3 region has the DNA TGTGCCAGCAGTGTACAGGGGAACACTGAAGCTTTCTTT. It specifies CASSVQGNTEAFF. The chain combines TRBV6-1 with TRBJ1-1, with a weak D call TRBD1 (6 bases). Germline V gene lookup returns CDR1 MNHNS and CDR2 SASEGT. The CDR3 extends over 13 amino acids. The ends were cut back, 4 bases at V and 1 base at J, with 7 bases in the middle.

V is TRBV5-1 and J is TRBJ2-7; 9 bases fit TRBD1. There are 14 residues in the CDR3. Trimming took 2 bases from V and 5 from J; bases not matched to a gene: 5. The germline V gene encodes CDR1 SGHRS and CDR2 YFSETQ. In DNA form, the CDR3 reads TGCGCCAGCAGCTTACAGGGGGCGCGGAACGAGCAGTACTTC. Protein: CASSLQGARNEQYF. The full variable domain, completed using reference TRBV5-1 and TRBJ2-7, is KAGVTQTPRYLIKTRGQQVTLSCSPISGHRSVSWYQQTPGQGLQFLFEYFSETQRNKGNFPGRFSGRQFSNSRSEMNVSTLELGDSALYLCASSLQGARNEQYFGPGTRLTVT.